Following are 9 T cell receptor beta chains from one sample sequenced in a study of blood T cell repertoires in COVID-19 (TCRdb year 2020). Preparation of the library involved the immunoSEQ multiplex PCR assay. The table was pulled from immuneACCESS by TCRdb, which kept in-frame rearrangements only. Such tables lose some clones; where checked, under half of the loss comes from unresolved V genes, and the rest has no known cause. The sample table records approximately 490,000 clones; roughly nine tenths of these occur just once. Of the sample, 0.7% is held by the ten largest clones. Sequencing was carried out using PBMCs or T cells enriched from blood (not recorded which). These receptors were obtained from a woman aged 18 to 35 who had recovered from COVID-19.

This clone was observed a handful of times. The CDR3 loop is CASSFRGGYTF. The CDR3 DNA follows: TGTGCCAGCAGTTTTCGAGGAGGCTACACCTTC. The chain is built from TRBV12-3 or TRBV12-4 and TRBJ1-2; D is undetermined. This CDR3 is built from 11 residues. V was cut by 3 bases and J by 8 bases, with 7 bases left in between.

The chain recombines TRBV6-1 with TRBJ1-4; D might be TRBD1 (5 bases). Germline V gene data show CDR1 as MNHNS and CDR2 as SASEGT. CDR3 size: 16 residues. V was shortened by 2 bases and J by 3 bases, with 13 bases between the two germline ends. The CDR3 reads CASSESEGGANEKLFF. CDR3 coding DNA: TGTGCCAGCAGTGAATCCGAGGGAGGGGCTAATGAAAAACTGTTTTTT.

About this clone itself: The sample carries other DNA sequences with the same CDR3. The J gene is TRBJ2-3, the V gene TRBV9; 7 bases map to TRBD2. From germline, CDR1 is SGDLS and CDR2 YYNGEE. CDR3 length: 14 amino acids. The V gene end was trimmed by 2 bases and the J gene end by 5 bases; junction bases not matched to a gene: 5. This chain's CDR3 is CASSVGGLGDTQYF. The CDR3 nucleotides read TGTGCCAGCAGCGTCGGGGGGTTGGGAGATACGCAGTATTTT.

This chain links TRBV9 with TRBJ1-1; D uncertain. The CDR3 is 14 residues long. V was clipped by 2 bases and J by 3 bases, with 11 bases between them. Germline CDR1 SGDLS, CDR2 YYNGEE. The CDR3 DNA reads as TGTGCCAGCAGCGTGGGAGTTGTGGACACTGAAGCTTTCTTT. The encoded protein is CASSVGVVDTEAFF.

The rearrangement links TRBV7-2 to TRBJ1-6; D remains ambiguous. CDR1 and CDR2 (germline): SGHTA, FQGNSA. V was clipped by 3 bases and J by 6 bases, with 12 bases between them. CDR3 length equals 15 residues. As DNA, the CDR3 is TGTGCCAGCAGCTTTTCCAGGCCGAGTAATTCACCCCTCCACTTT. Translation gives CASSFSRPSNSPLHF.

The chain employs TRBV3-1 (or the pseudogene TRBV3-2) and TRBJ2-5; 13 bases are shared with TRBD2. After removal of 5 bases from V and 4 bases from J, the junction contained 4 bases not matched to a gene. Germline CDR1 and CDR2: LGHDT and YNNKEL (reference sequence). The CDR3 contains 15 residues. The CDR3 DNA reads TGTGCCAGCAGCTTACTAGCGGGGGGGCGAGAGACCCAGTACTTC. Its translation: CASSLLAGGRETQYF.

J is TRBJ1-4 and V is TRBV4-1; TRBD1 matches at 9 bases. The J segment lost 8 bases and the V segment lost 0 bases, leaving 13 bases of the junction unmatched. The CDR3 covers 18 residues. CDR1 MGHRA and CDR2 YSYEKL come from the germline V gene. CDR3 residues: CASSQENVKQGAGEKLFF. The DNA of the CDR3 is TGCGCCAGCAGCCAAGAGAATGTTAAACAGGGGGCAGGAGAAAAACTGTTTTTT.

The chain recombines TRBV2 with TRBJ1-6; no reliable D call. V lost 7 bases to trimming and J lost 2 bases, with 9 bases between them. The germline V gene has CDR1 SNHLY and CDR2 FYNNEI. This CDR3 spans 14 amino acids. Here the CDR3 DNA reads TGTGCCAGCATTGGCAGGACCTATAATTCACCCCTCCACTTT. This gives the protein CASIGRTYNSPLHF. Combining the CDR3 with reference TRBV2 and TRBJ1-6 gives the whole variable domain EPEVTQTPSHQVTQMGQEVILRCVPISNHLYFYWYRQILGQKVEFLVSFYNNEISEKSEIFDDQFSVERPDGSNFTLKIRSTKLEDSAMYFCASIGRTYNSPLHFGNGTRLTVT.

The J gene is TRBJ2-5, the V gene TRBV3-1 (or the pseudogene TRBV3-2); TRBD2 aligns across 8 bases. After removal of 3 bases from V and 5 bases from J, the junction contained 11 bases not matched to a gene. The CDR3 extends over 16 amino acids. CDR1 and CDR2 (germline): LGHDT, YNNKEL (reference sequence). Here the CDR3 DNA reads TGTGCCAGCAGCCAGGAACTAGCGTCGGGGGGGGAGACCCAGTACTTC. Residues: CASSQELASGGETQYF.